This TCR beta chain is from a study of T cells expressing NK-cell markers. Study-wide points: These clonotypes additionally ranked first within the CD3+CD56-NKG2C+ fraction of several donors. Each of roughly six donors carried dominant NKG2C+ clonotypes accounting for roughly 1.0-7.0% of CD8+ T cells. HCMV specificity of the expanded NKG2C+ T cell clones stayed unclear.

Turning to this clonotype: What it binds is unknown.

The CDR3 runs to 15 residues. In germline, CDR1 is SGHRS, CDR2 YFSETQ. UMIs were included in TCR beta cDNA generated by 5'RACE template switching. Using the 5' RACE reads, TCRdb records one entry per CDR3 protein without DNA. The table gives under 500,000 distinct CDR3 sequences; the top ten clones make up about 7.3% of it. The origin of this receptor is a woman aged 18 to 75 in good health. The source material was blood T cells: a sorted CD56 or NKG2C T cell subset, CD4+ or CD8+ T cells, or bulk PBMC T cells (not recorded which). V usage is TRBV5-1 and J usage is TRBJ1-4; TCRdb reports TRBD1, a call that lacks DNA to check it against. The CDR3 region is CASSLAVTGPEKLFF.